This T cell receptor beta chain was identified in a study of blood T cell repertoires in COVID-19. This clone has more than one count but fewer than ten. The CDR3 runs to 14 residues. With 5 bases clipped from V and 7 bases from J, the junction kept 6 bases outside the gene matches. The germline V gene has CDR1 SGHTA and CDR2 FQGTGA. Profiled with immunoSEQ multiplex PCR; TCRdb holds only in-frame clones, not every one. This table has about 210,000 clones, 81% appearing once. The sequence derives from a woman aged 45-59 years with acute COVID-19. The chain links TRBV7-3 to TRBJ2-1; 9 bases are a match to TRBD1. Material for sequencing was PBMCs or T cells enriched from blood (not recorded which). CDR3 nucleotide sequence: TGTGCCAGCAGCATGGGACAGGGTCATAATGAGCAGTTCTTC. Translated: CASSMGQGHNEQFF.